These T cell receptor beta chains were read from a single sample in a study of blood T cell repertoires in COVID-19. Some clones are missing from TCRdb's copy, which holds only in-frame ones; the method was immunoSEQ multiplex PCR. The sample lists 250,000 or so clones; about nine tenths were seen once. The sequencing sample was made of peripheral blood. These receptors were taken from a man aged 30-40 years with COVID-19, enrolled during active disease. The CDR3 runs from the conserved cysteine through the conserved F or W. D genes are given only for firm matches. Clone size is shown for a subset of rows, as once, few, many or a class of expanded clone.

>TRBJ1-2|NA|TRBV2|TRBD1
TGTGCCAGCAGGCCCGGGACAGGGGCCGGCGGCTACACCTTC
CASRPGTGAGGYTF
>TRBJ1-2|NA|TRBV9|NA
TGTGCCAGCAGCGGAACCCTCGACAGGTCATATGGCTACACCTTC
CASSGTLDRSYGYTF
>TRBJ1-5|few|TRBV5-1|NA
TGCGCCAGCAGAGAGGATAGCAATCAGCCCCAGCATTTT
CASREDSNQPQHF
>TRBJ2-7|NA|TRBV19|NA
TGTGCCAGTAGTATCGGGGGCTCCTACGAGCAGTACTTC
CASSIGGSYEQYF
>TRBJ2-1|NA|TRBV2|TRBD1
TGTGCCAGCAGTGATGTATTCGGGACAGGGTCCAATGAGCAGTTCTTC
CASSDVFGTGSNEQFF
>TRBJ1-5|NA|TRBV6-5|NA
TGTGCCAGCAGACTCGAGCAGCCCCAGCATTTT
CASRLEQPQHF
>TRBJ2-2|NA|TRBV2|NA
TGTGCCAGCAGTCCCCGCCCAGTGGACACCGGGGAGCTGTTTTTT
CASSPRPVDTGELFF
>TRBJ1-1|NA|TRBV5-1|NA
TGCGCCAGCAGCCTACAGGGTTTCCCTGAAGCTTTCTTT
CASSLQGFPEAFF
>TRBJ2-7|NA|TRBV18|NA
TGTGCCAGCTCCCCCTACGGGACCTACGAGCAGTACTTC
CASSPYGTYEQYF
>TRBJ1-5|NA|TRBV16|NA
TGTGCCAGCAGCCAATCTCCTCAGGGTCAGCCCCAGCATTTT
CASSQSPQGQPQHF
>TRBJ1-2|NA|TRBV18|TRBD1
TGTGCCAGCTCACCGGGACAGGGGGCCGCTAACTATGGCTACACCTTC
CASSPGQGAANYGYTF
>TRBJ1-4|once|TRBV5-4|NA
TGTGCCAGCAGACCCGACAGTAATGAAAAACTGTTTTTT
CASRPDSNEKLFF
>TRBJ1-2|NA|TRBV9|TRBD1
TGTGCCAGCAGCGTAGGTGGGACAGCGAATAACTATGGCTACACCTTC
CASSVGGTANNYGYTF
>TRBJ1-1|NA|TRBV7-9|TRBD1
TGTGCCAGCAGCTTTGAGGCGACAGGGGACACTGAAGCTTTCTTT
CASSFEATGDTEAFF
>TRBJ1-6|NA|TRBV6-2/TRBV6-3|NA
TGTGCCAGCAGACCTCAGGATTCCTCCTATAATTCACCCCTCCACTTT
CASRPQDSSYNSPLHF
>TRBJ1-2|NA|TRBV4-1|NA
TGCGCCAGCAGCCAAGTCGCGGCTAGCTATGGCTACACCTTC
CASSQVAASYGYTF
>TRBJ1-1|NA|TRBV7-3|NA
TGTGCCAGCAGCTTAACGGGGCCGGGCACTGAAGCTTTCTTT
CASSLTGPGTEAFF
>TRBJ2-1|NA|TRBV4-1|TRBD2
TGCGCCAGCAGCCAAGTAATTATAGCGGGGCTAATCTACAATGAGCAGTTCTTC
CASSQVIIAGLIYNEQFF
>TRBJ1-6|NA|TRBV28|NA
TGTGCCAGCAGCCTAAACGCGGGTAATTCACCCCTCCACTTT
CASSLNAGNSPLHF
>TRBJ2-3|NA|TRBV7-6|TRBD2
TGTGCCAGCAGCTTCGGACTAGCGGGGGGCCCCACAGATACGCAGTATTTT
CASSFGLAGGPTDTQYF
>TRBJ1-5|once|TRBV27|NA
TGTGCCAGCAGTTCGCAGGCCGCCAATCAGCCCCAGCATTTT
CASSSQAANQPQHF
>TRBJ2-3|NA|TRBV27|TRBD2
TGTGCCAGCAGTTTAGGGCTAGCGGGGCTCACAGATACGCAGTATTTT
CASSLGLAGLTDTQYF
>TRBJ1-5|NA|TRBV18|NA
TGTGCCAGCTCACTACAGGGAGATAGCAATCAGCCCCAGCATTTT
CASSLQGDSNQPQHF
>TRBJ2-3|NA|TRBV19|TRBD1
TGTGCCAGTAGTATAGCACCGGGACAGGGGGCAGGTACGCAGTATTTT
CASSIAPGQGAGTQYF
>TRBJ1-3|NA|TRBV6-5|TRBD1
TGTGCCAGCAGCAAGGACAGGGGTGGAAACACCATATATTTT
CASSKDRGGNTIYF
>TRBJ1-1|NA|TRBV3-1/TRBV3-2|NA
TGTGCCAGCAGCCAAGCTAGAATCACTGAAGCTTTCTTT
CASSQARITEAFF
>TRBJ2-3|NA|TRBV2|NA
TGTGCCAGTACCAGGGCAGATACGCAGTATTTT
CASTRADTQYF
>TRBJ1-3|once|TRBV5-6|TRBD1
TGTGCCAGCAGCTTTATACAGGGGCCAAACACCATATATTTT
CASSFIQGPNTIYF
>TRBJ2-3|NA|TRBV21-1|NA
TGTGCCAGCAGCATAGGCTGGGACTACGTAACAGATACGCAGTATTTT
CASSIGWDYVTDTQYF
>TRBJ2-7|NA|TRBV7-9|TRBD2
TGTGCCAGCAGCTTAGAACTAGCGGAGGACGAGCAGTACTTC
CASSLELAEDEQYF
>TRBJ2-7|NA|TRBV27|TRBD1
TGTGCCAGCAGCCGACCGGGACAGGCTTACGAGCAGTACTTC
CASSRPGQAYEQYF
>TRBJ2-7|NA|TRBV3-1/TRBV3-2|TRBD1
TGTGCCAGCAGCGACCCAGGGGGCGAGCAGTACTTC
CASSDPGGEQYF
>TRBJ2-3|NA|TRBV24-1|TRBD2
TGTGCCACCAGTGACCACAGGGGCACTACCGGGACTAGCGGGACAGATACGCAGTATTTT
CATSDHRGTTGTSGTDTQYF
>TRBJ1-2|NA|TRBV6-5|TRBD1
TGTGCCACCCGACAGGGAAACTATGGCTACACCTTC
CATRQGNYGYTF
>TRBJ2-5|NA|TRBV7-9|TRBD2
TGTGCCAGCACCGTTGCGGGGGGCCAAGAGACCCAGTACTTC
CASTVAGGQETQYF
>TRBJ1-3|once|TRBV4-1|TRBD1
TGCGCCAGCAGCCATCAGACAGGGGGCTCGGGAAACACCATATATTTT
CASSHQTGGSGNTIYF
>TRBJ2-3|NA|TRBV5-4|TRBD2
TGTGCCAGCAGCTTGGTTGGACTAGCGGGGGGCAGCACAGATACGCAGTATTTT
CASSLVGLAGGSTDTQYF
>TRBJ2-7|few|TRBV6-1|NA
TGTGCCAGCAGTGACACGTGGACAGCCTCCTACGAGCAGTACTTC
CASSDTWTASYEQYF
>TRBJ1-1|NA|TRBV7-9|NA
TGTGCCAGCAGCCTGACAGAGAACACTGAAGCTTTCTTT
CASSLTENTEAFF
>TRBJ2-5|NA|TRBV9|TRBD2
TGTGCCAGCAGCCCCGGACTAGCGGGGGTGGAGACCCAGTACTTC
CASSPGLAGVETQYF
>TRBJ1-2|NA|TRBV19|NA
TGTGCCGCCCGCTTTGGCCCCGATCAGGGGACAACCTCGGCTAACTATGGCTACACCTTC
CAARFGPDQGTTSANYGYTF
>TRBJ2-2|NA|TRBV5-1|TRBD1
TGCGCCAGCAGCTTCAGGGGGACCGGGGAGCTGTTTTTT
CASSFRGTGELFF
>TRBJ1-2|NA|TRBV29-1|NA
TGCAGCGTTGATAGCAGGGGCGATGGCTACACCTTC
CSVDSRGDGYTF
>TRBJ2-3|NA|TRBV6-6|TRBD2
TGTGCCAGCAGTTACTCGGGGCGGGGGGACACAGATACGCAGTATTTT
CASSYSGRGDTDTQYF
>TRBJ2-5|NA|TRBV6-5|NA
TGTGCCAGCAGTTACCCTGGAGCAGGGGGGAAGGAGACCCAGTACTTC
CASSYPGAGGKETQYF